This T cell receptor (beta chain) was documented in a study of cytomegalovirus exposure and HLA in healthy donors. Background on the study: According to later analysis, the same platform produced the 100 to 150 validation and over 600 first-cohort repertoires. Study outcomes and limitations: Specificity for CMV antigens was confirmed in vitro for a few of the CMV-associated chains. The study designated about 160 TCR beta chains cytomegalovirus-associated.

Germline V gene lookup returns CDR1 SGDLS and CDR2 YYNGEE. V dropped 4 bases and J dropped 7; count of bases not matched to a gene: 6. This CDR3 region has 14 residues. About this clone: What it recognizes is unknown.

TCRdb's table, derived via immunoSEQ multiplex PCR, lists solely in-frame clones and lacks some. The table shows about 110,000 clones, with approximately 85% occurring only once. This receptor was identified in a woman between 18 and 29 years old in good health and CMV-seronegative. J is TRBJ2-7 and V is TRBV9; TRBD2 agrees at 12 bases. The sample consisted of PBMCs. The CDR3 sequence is CASSPRTSGEEQYF. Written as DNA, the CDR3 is TGTGCCAGCAGCCCTAGGACTAGCGGGGAGGAGCAGTACTTC.